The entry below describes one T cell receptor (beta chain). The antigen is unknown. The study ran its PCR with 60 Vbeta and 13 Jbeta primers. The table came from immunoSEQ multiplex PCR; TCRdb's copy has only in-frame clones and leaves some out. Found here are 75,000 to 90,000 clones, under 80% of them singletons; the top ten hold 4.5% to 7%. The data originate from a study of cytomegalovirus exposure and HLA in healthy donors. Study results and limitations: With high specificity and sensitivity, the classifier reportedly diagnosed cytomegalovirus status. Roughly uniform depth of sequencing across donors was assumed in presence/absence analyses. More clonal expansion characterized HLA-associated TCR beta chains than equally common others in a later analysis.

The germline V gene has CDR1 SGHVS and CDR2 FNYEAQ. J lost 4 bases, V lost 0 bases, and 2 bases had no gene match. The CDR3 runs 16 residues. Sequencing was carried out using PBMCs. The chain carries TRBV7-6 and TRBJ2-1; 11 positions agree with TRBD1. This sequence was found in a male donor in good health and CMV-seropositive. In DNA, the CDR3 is TGTGCCAGCAGCTTAGCGGGGACAGGGGGGTACAATGAGCAGTTCTTC. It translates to CASSLAGTGGYNEQFF.